Listed below are T cell receptor beta chains from one sample, sequenced in a study of T-cell memory formation after mild COVID-19. TCRdb re-called the 5' RACE reads through MiXCR, storing one row per CDR3 protein. The data contain about 470,000 distinct CDR3 sequences, nearly 25% of them singletons. Source material: PBMCs or a T cell subset sorted from them (not recorded which). The receptors were gathered from an adult woman who had mild COVID-19 (a few samples of this study predate the infection). Cell type and time point are not known. CDR3s include the opening cysteine and the closing phenylalanine or tryptophan. A D gene is named only where the DNA matches it firmly. Clone size is shown for a subset of rows, as once, few, many or a class of expanded clone.

>TRBJ2-5|-|TRBV15|-
TGTGCCACCAGCAGAGATCGTTGGCAAGAGACCCAGTACTTC
CATSRDRWQETQYF
>TRBJ2-1|-|TRBV6-5|many
TGTGCCACAGGGGTTGGGTTTTACAATGAGCAGTTCTTC
CATGVGFYNEQFF
>TRBJ2-2|-|TRBV7-8|few
TGTGCCATAGGAACCGGGGAGCTGTTTTTT
CAIGTGELFF
>TRBJ2-5|-|TRBV7-9|-
TGTGCCAGCAGCTTAAAAGGGATACAAGAGACCCAGTACTTC
CASSLKGIQETQYF
>TRBJ2-4|-|TRBV5-1|-
TGCGCCAGCAGCCCGACCGATCTAGCCAAAAACATTCAGTACTTC
CASSPTDLAKNIQYF
>TRBJ2-1|TRBD2|TRBV4-1|-
TGCGCCAGCAGCCAAGTAAGAGCGGGGGACTCCTACAATGAGCAGTTCTTC
CASSQVRAGDSYNEQFF
>TRBJ2-7|-|TRBV5-5|few
TGTGCCAGCAGCCTCGGGGCAGGGCTCCTCAACGAGCAGTACTTC
CASSLGAGLLNEQYF
>TRBJ2-2|-|TRBV2|-
TGTGCCAGCAGTGAATTGAAGGGACTCACCGGGGAGCTGTTTTTT
CASSELKGLTGELFF
>TRBJ2-1|TRBD2|TRBV20-1|few
TGCAGTGAACTAGCGGGGGGGAAATCCTACAATGAGCAGTTCTTC
CSELAGGKSYNEQFF
>TRBJ1-5|-|TRBV12-3/TRBV12-4|few
TGTGCCAGCAGTTTAGAGGGGGTCGGTCAGCCCCAGCATTTT
CASSLEGVGQPQHF